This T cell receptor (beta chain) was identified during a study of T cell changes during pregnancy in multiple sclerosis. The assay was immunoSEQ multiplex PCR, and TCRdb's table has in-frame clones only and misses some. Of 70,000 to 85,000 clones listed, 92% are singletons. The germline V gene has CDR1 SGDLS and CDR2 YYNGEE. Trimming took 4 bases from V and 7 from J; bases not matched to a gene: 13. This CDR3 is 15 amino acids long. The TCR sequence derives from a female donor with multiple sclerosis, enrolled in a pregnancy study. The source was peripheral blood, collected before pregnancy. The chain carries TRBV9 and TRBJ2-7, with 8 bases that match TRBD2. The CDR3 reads CASSSKSGSLGEQYF. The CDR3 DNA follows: TGTGCCAGCAGCTCCAAAAGCGGGAGTTTAGGGGAGCAGTACTTC.